This paragraph covers one TCR beta chain sequence. A much larger clone is a single base away; this may be a read error. Time point denoted: newly diagnosed GD, antithyroid drugs for less than 3 months. Following extraction of RNA from PBMCs, that RNA was used to make the TCR library. The source of the sample is a study of regulatory T cells in long-lasting Graves disease. The V gene's germline CDR1 is LNHNV and CDR2 YYDKDF (reference sequence). The CDR3 is 18 amino acids. Investigators prepared the TCR beta libraries by applying iRepertoire HTBI primers and Arm-PCR of CDR3 regions. Per the original data handling: Identification yielded approximately 67 TRBV and 14 TRBJ segments across samples. A single record per CDR3 protein comes from TCRdb applying MiXCR to the multiplex PCR reads. The V and J calls reflect TCRdb's pipeline rather than the authors' work. The sample carries about 530,000 distinct CDR3 sequences, approximately 16% recorded once.

These data also formed part of another study, on T cells in Graves' hyperthyroidism and ophthalmopathy. This second report adds: Researchers barred patients who had uncontrolled infection, other autoimmune disease, pregnancy or lactation. Also found in blood were most expanded thyroid clonotypes above 0.001.

The sequences come from peripheral blood mononuclear cells (PBMCs), collected at new diagnosis, from a patient treated with antithyroid drugs. This TCR was recovered from a woman aged 35-65 years with Graves disease. The V and J genes are TRBV15 and TRBJ2-3; perhaps TRBD2 as D (6 bases). CDR3: CTTSPPRFGGAGTDTQYF. The CDR3 nucleotides read TGTACCACCAGCCCCCCCCGCTTCGGGGGTGCTGGCACAGATACGCAGTATTTT.